Sequencing of this T cell receptor (beta chain) was carried out in a study of blood T cell repertoires in COVID-19. Germline V gene sequence: CDR1 SGHDT, CDR2 YYEEEE. This CDR3 is built from 13 residues. V lost 4 bases and J lost 5, with 10 bases in between. This clone was detected once. In the original workflow: Amplification of reference gene primers was used by the study to estimate nucleated cell counts. Produced via immunoSEQ multiplex PCR; TCRdb's table is partial and in-frame only. The V and J calls and the clone size are those of that table, but D and trimming were determined from the DNA. The table records some 250,000 clones, approximately 82% of them present only once.

The rearrangement links TRBV5-6 to TRBJ1-5; D unclear. Specimen: peripheral blood. This receptor was taken from a man aged 30 to 45 who had recovered from COVID-19. CDR3: CASSRSSDQPQHF. DNA of the CDR3: TGTGCCAGCAGCCGGAGCAGTGATCAGCCCCAGCATTTT.